The rows below give T cell receptor beta chains drawn from one sample of a study of control samples from healthy donors and cancer patients. Measured with immunoSEQ multiplex PCR; TCRdb has only the in-frame clones, and not every one. This sample has about 140,000 clones, with 80% to 90% found just once. Sequenced sample: blood. The receptors stem from a woman aged 25-40 years in good health. CDR3s leave out the opening cysteine and the closing phenylalanine or tryptophan.

>TRBJ2-5|TRBV5-4|11
ASSPLAEETQY
>TRBJ2-7|TRBV3-1/TRBV3-2|9
ASSQSYEQY
>TRBJ1-6|TRBV19|12
ASSLSWSDSPLH
>TRBJ2-1|TRBV27|12
ASSLGSSPNEQF
>TRBJ2-4|TRBV30|9
AWGRGDIQY
>TRBJ2-1|TRBV24-1|13
ATSQPSGRAGEQF
>TRBJ1-5|TRBV19|16
ASRGKKGGLAINQPQH
>TRBJ1-1|TRBV11-1|14
ASRPGQGATNTEAF
>TRBJ2-7|TRBV7-3|14
ASSLLGGEGSYEQY
>TRBJ2-3|TRBV19|12
ASTGQYSTDTQY
>TRBJ2-5|TRBV23-1|13
ASSRSRRDQETQY
>TRBJ1-1|TRBV5-6|14
ASSPLTGDGGTEAF
>TRBJ2-7|TRBV6-1|13
ASSEGGGSSYEQY
>TRBJ1-5|TRBV18|13
ASSPETAGNQPQH
>TRBJ1-5|TRBV6-5|12
ASSKTGFGQPQH
>TRBJ1-1|TRBV10-1|10
ASPGGGAEAF
>TRBJ1-2|TRBV29-1|12
SVEGDSQTYGYT
>TRBJ2-1|TRBV7-6|14
ASSPYGLAVGNEQF
>TRBJ1-1|TRBV7-2|15
ASSLGNQGALGDEAF
>TRBJ2-1|TRBV7-6|16
ASSLRTSGSVTYNEQF
>TRBJ2-7|TRBV5-6|15
ASSHGTSGSVGYEQY
>TRBJ1-1|TRBV7-2|12
ASSPYRVLTEAF
>TRBJ1-5|TRBV18|12
ASSPSGFYQPQH
>TRBJ1-3|TRBV3-1/TRBV3-2|14
ASSQRPIQAGNTIY
>TRBJ1-2|TRBV30|12
AGAFGVANYGYT
>TRBJ1-1|TRBV9|12
ASSVTGKEAEAF
>TRBJ2-6|TRBV18|17
ASSPFRDSTFSGANVLT
>TRBJ1-4|TRBV30|10
AWSYSAEKLF
>TRBJ1-1|TRBV10-1|14
AIRGSCVMTPSEAF
>TRBJ2-7|TRBV18|14
ASSPEGTGGPYEQY
>TRBJ2-2|TRBV7-9|16
ASSDIFGAGVVTGELF
>TRBJ1-1|TRBV7-2|15
ASSPQGQGISGTEAF
>TRBJ1-1|TRBV2|12
ASSERGWNTEAF
>TRBJ1-6|TRBV5-6|13
ASSLAGGYNSPLH
>TRBJ1-3|TRBV2|9
ASSLSNTIY
>TRBJ1-1|TRBV11-2|12
ASSLDTGGYEAF
>TRBJ1-2|TRBV18|12
ASSPWADNYGYT
>TRBJ1-2|TRBV2|12
ASSVQGAQYGYT
>TRBJ2-3|TRBV5-4|14
ASSLMREPSTDTQY
>TRBJ1-1|TRBV5-6|10
ASSFGNTEAF
>TRBJ1-1|TRBV3-1/TRBV3-2|10
ASSHPSTEAF
>TRBJ2-5|TRBV19|12
ASSSDRGRETQY